This T cell receptor beta chain derives from a study of T cell responses to AZD1222 COVID-19 vaccine. Assay: immunoSEQ multiplex PCR; the TCRdb copy retains only in-frame clones and omits some. The table has 100,000 or so clones, about 90% seen once. Germline values: CDR1 SGHAT, CDR2 FQNNGV. V was trimmed by 5 bases and J by 6 bases, leaving 25 bases between them. The CDR3 runs to 18 residues. This specimen consisted of peripheral blood, obtained on day 0 of AZD1222 vaccination. This sequence originates from an adult in good health. The rearrangement joins TRBV11-2 to TRBJ2-2, with D perhaps matching TRBD1 (6 bases). The CDR3: CASSSNLVGARLSGELFF. The CDR3 nucleotides are TGTGCCAGCAGCAGTAATCTAGTGGGGGCGCGTTTGTCCGGGGAGCTGTTTTTT.